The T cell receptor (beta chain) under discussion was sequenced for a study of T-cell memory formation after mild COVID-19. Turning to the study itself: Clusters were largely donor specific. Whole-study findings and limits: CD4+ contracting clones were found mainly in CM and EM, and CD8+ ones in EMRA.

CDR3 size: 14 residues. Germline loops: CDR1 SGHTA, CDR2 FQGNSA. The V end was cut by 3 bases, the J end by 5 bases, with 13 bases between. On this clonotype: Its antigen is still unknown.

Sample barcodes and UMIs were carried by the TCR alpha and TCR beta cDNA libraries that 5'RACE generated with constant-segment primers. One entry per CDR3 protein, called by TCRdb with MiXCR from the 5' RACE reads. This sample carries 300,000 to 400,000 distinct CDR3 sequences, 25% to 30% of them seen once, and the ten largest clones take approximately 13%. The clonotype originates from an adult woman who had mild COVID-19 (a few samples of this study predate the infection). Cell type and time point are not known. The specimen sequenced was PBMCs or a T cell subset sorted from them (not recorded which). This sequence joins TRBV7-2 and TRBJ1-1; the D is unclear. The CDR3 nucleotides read TGTGCCAGCAGCTTGGAGAGCGCTTGGACTGAAGCTTTCTTT. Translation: CASSLESAWTEAFF.